Listed here are 20 T cell receptor beta chains from one sample, sequenced in a study of response to subunit inactivated influenza vaccine. TCRdb re-called the RT-PCR reads through MiXCR, storing one row per CDR3 protein. The data contain 530,000 or so distinct CDR3 sequences, approximately 12% of them singletons. The source material was PBMCs from blood, sampled on the day of vaccination. All receptors come from a man aged 50 or older who received an inactivated influenza vaccine.

This clonotype was detected only a few times. This chain links TRBV7-3 with TRBJ2-1, with TRBD1 matching over 9 bases. Germline CDR1 SGHTA, CDR2 FQGTGA. V shed 5 bases, J shed 0 bases, and the junction held 11 bases outside the gene matches. The length of the CDR3 is 18 residues. CDR3 amino acids: CASSLDRGSLGSYNEQFF. CDR3 coding DNA: TGTGCCAGCAGCCTCGACAGGGGGTCCCTTGGCTCCTACAATGAGCAGTTCTTC.

J is TRBJ2-7 and V is TRBV4-3; D is unclear. Germline V lookup: CDR1 LGHNA, CDR2 YSLEER. This CDR3 comprises 16 residues. Trimming removed 0 bases at V and 4 bases at J, with 16 bases between. Here the CDR3 DNA reads TGCGCCAGCAGCCAAGAGGCAACCGTTCCCAGTTACGAGCAGTACTTC. Protein: CASSQEATVPSYEQYF.

This chain links TRBV15 with TRBJ2-1; 11 nucleotides match TRBD1. Germline CDR1 reads LNHNV; CDR2 reads YYDKDF (reference sequence). Unmatched junction bases numbered 6, after V lost 1 base and J lost 10 bases. The CDR3 loop spans 15 amino acids. In nucleotides, the CDR3 is TGTGCCACCAGCAGAGTGGGACAGGGGGTAAAGGAGCAGTTCTTC. Its translation: CATSRVGQGVKEQFF.

There are many counts of this clonotype. The chain uses TRBV27 and TRBJ2-1; D gene unclear. The CDR3 extends over 15 amino acids. CDR1 and CDR2 from the germline V gene are MNHEY and SMNVEV (reference sequence). V lost 7 bases, J lost 5 bases, and 18 bases lay in between. The chain's CDR3 is CASTSARRTDNEQFF. The DNA for the CDR3 is TGTGCCAGCACCTCGGCGCGCCGCACGGACAATGAGCAGTTCTTC.

This clonotype was counted at least ten times. This chain connects TRBV5-1 to TRBJ2-3; no clear D gene. The germline V gene has CDR1 SGHRS and CDR2 YFSETQ. The CDR3 is 15 residues long. V lost 0 bases and J 1 base, leaving 9 bases between the germline ends. CDR3 in DNA: TGCGCCAGCAGCTTGGGCTCCCACCGCACAGATACGCAGTATTTT. This encodes CASSLGSHRTDTQYF. Drawing the rest from reference TRBV5-1 and TRBJ2-3, the complete variable domain is KAGVTQTPRYLIKTRGQQVTLSCSPISGHRSVSWYQQTPGQGLQFLFEYFSETQRNKGNFPGRFSGRQFSNSRSEMNVSTLELGDSALYLCASSLGSHRTDTQYFGPGTRLTVL.

The genes are TRBV20-1 and TRBJ2-3; no clear D. The length of the CDR3 is 15 residues. With 0 bases removed from V and 2 bases from J, the gap between germline ends came to 12 bases. Per the germline V gene, CDR1 is DFQATT and CDR2 is SNEGSKA (reference sequence). This chain's CDR3 is CSARDDPKYTDTQYF. The CDR3 DNA reads TGCAGTGCTAGAGATGATCCCAAATACACAGATACGCAGTATTTT.

This sequence joins TRBV3-1 and TRBJ1-2; D is uncertain. Germline values: CDR1 LGHDT, CDR2 YNNKEL (reference sequence). Trimming took 5 bases from V and 6 from J, leaving 10 bases between them. This CDR3 has 12 residues. This CDR3 reads CASSTYRHGYTF. The CDR3 DNA follows: TGTGCCAGCAGCACTTACAGACATGGCTACACCTTC.

This clonotype was picked up a small number of times. This chain links TRBV15 with TRBJ2-5; D call uncertain. Germline V gene sequence: CDR1 LNHNV, CDR2 YYDKDF (reference sequence). The CDR3 runs 16 residues. The V gene lost 3 bases and the J gene lost 0 bases, with 14 bases spanning the gap. CDR3 sequence: CATSSDATVYQETQYF. CDR3 in DNA: TGTGCCACCAGCAGTGATGCGACGGTTTACCAAGAGACCCAGTACTTC.

This clonotype came up many times. The chain carries TRBV29-1 and TRBJ1-2, with D tentatively TRBD1 (5 bases). V was trimmed by 4 bases and J by 4 bases, leaving 7 bases between them. The CDR3 runs 11 residues. In germline, CDR1 is SQVTM, CDR2 ANQGSEA. For the CDR3, the DNA is TGCAGCGTTGGGGACGGCTATGGCTACACCTTC. This gives the protein CSVGDGYGYTF.

The J gene is TRBJ2-2, the V gene TRBV5-1, with D unresolved. This CDR3 is 14 amino acids long. CDR1 and CDR2 from the germline V gene are SGHRS and YFSETQ. The V gene lost 0 bases and the J gene lost 7 bases, with 10 bases spanning the gap. The DNA for the CDR3 is TGCGCCAGCAGCTTGGCCACGCGACTCGGGGAGCTGTTTTTT. Its translation: CASSLATRLGELFF.

This clonotype was seen repeatedly, ten times or more. The chain recombines TRBV6-1 with TRBJ2-5; unclear D gene. Germline V gene lookup returns CDR1 MNHNS and CDR2 SASEGT. Trimming removed 7 bases at V and 3 bases at J, with 18 bases between. This CDR3 is 15 amino acids long. CDR3 residues: CASTRKGSREETQYF. The CDR3 DNA reads TGTGCCAGCACCCGAAAAGGATCAAGAGAAGAGACCCAGTACTTC.

This chain uses TRBV6-1 with TRBJ1-5; D not certain. The V end lost 5 bases, the J end lost 0 bases, and 14 bases lay between the germline ends. This CDR3 is 16 amino acids long. Germline V gene lookup returns CDR1 MNHNS and CDR2 SASEGT. CDR3 sequence: CASSPLRTASNQPQHF. CDR3 coding DNA: TGTGCCAGCAGTCCACTGCGAACGGCTAGCAATCAGCCCCAGCATTTT.

The chain joins TRBV19 to TRBJ2-3; 12 bases fit TRBD2. In germline, CDR1 is LNHDA, CDR2 SQIVND (reference sequence). The CDR3 runs 17 residues. The V segment lost 1 base and the J segment 1 base; nucleotides outside the gene matches: 3. The CDR3 DNA is TGTGCCAGTAGTATAGGACGGACTAGCGGGGGCACAGATACGCAGTATTTT. It is translated as CASSIGRTSGGTDTQYF.

This clonotype has a count of ten or more. The V call is TRBV12-3 or TRBV12-4, the J call TRBJ2-2; D gene unclear. Deletions cut 6 bases from V and 6 bases from J, with 14 bases between. CDR3 length: 14 amino acids. CDR3 residues: CASRASVSPGELFF. The CDR3 DNA is TGTGCCAGCAGGGCGTCTGTATCCCCCGGGGAGCTGTTTTTT.

The chain carries TRBV28 and TRBJ1-6, with a tentative D call TRBD1 (5 bases). The V and J ends lost 7 bases and 10 bases respectively, with 11 bases between them. The CDR3 totals 12 residues. CDR1 is MDHEN, CDR2 SYDVKM, per germline. CDR3 sequence reads: CASMGVDSPLHF. CDR3 nucleotide sequence: TGTGCCAGCATGGGGGTGGACTCACCCCTCCACTTT.

The chain employs TRBV4-3 and TRBJ1-4, with D perhaps matching TRBD1 (5 bases). CDR1 and CDR2 from the germline V gene are LGHNA and YSLEER. The CDR3 has 15 residues. Trimming removed 1 base from V and 7 bases from J, with 13 bases in between. The CDR3 nucleotides are TGCGCCAGCAGCCAAGGCGAACAAAGGGGTGAAAAACTGTTTTTT. Translated: CASSQGEQRGEKLFF.

This clonotype was detected only a few times. CDR3 nucleotides: TGCAGTGCTAGACCCCTAGCGGACAGGGCTATATCGGCCCAAGAGACCCAGTACTTC. Its protein product is CSARPLADRAISAQETQYF. The V and J genes are TRBV20-1 and TRBJ2-5; maybe TRBD1 (8 bases). The CDR3 has 19 amino acids. Germline V gene lookup returns CDR1 DFQATT and CDR2 SNEGSKA (reference sequence). Trimming shortened V by 2 bases and J by 1 base, and 26 bases separated the two germline ends.

Ten or more counts support this clonotype. The rearrangement links TRBV20-1 to TRBJ2-3; D ambiguous. Germline V gene lookup returns CDR1 DFQATT and CDR2 SNEGSKA (reference sequence). V shed 8 bases and J shed 6 bases, with 12 bases lying between them. The CDR3 spans 11 residues. For the CDR3, the DNA is TGCAGTTTCTTGAGATCGGATACGCAGTATTTT. Its protein product is CSFLRSDTQYF.

Ten or more counts support this clonotype. The chain couples TRBV21-1 to TRBJ2-1; TRBD1, the table's D call, lacks a check against the DNA. TRBV21-1 is annotated as a pseudogene. The CDR3 covers 13 residues. DNA for the CDR3: TGTGCCAGCAGCAAACTCACAGGGGGTTCACAGTTCTTC. As protein: CASSKLTGGSQFF.

This clonotype was detected ten times or more. The chain employs TRBV12-3 or TRBV12-4 and TRBJ1-2, with 7 bases lining up with TRBD1. This CDR3 has 11 residues. The J segment lost 5 bases and the V segment lost 10 bases, leaving 4 bases of the junction unmatched. CDR3: CATGTAYGYTF. The CDR3 DNA is TGTGCCACCGGGACAGCATATGGCTACACCTTC.